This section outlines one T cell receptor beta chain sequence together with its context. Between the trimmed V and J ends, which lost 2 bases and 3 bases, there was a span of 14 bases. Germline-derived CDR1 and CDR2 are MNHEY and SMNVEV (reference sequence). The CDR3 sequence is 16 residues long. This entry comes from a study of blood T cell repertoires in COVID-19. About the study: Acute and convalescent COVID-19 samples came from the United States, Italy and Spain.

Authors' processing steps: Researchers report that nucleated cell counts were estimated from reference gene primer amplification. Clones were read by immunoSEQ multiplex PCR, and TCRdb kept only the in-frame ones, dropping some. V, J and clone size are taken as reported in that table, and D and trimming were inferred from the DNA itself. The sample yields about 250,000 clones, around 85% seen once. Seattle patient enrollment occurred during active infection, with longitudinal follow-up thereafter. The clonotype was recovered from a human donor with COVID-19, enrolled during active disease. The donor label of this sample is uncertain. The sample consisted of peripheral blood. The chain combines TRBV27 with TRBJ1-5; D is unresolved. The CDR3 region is CASSLSSLFPNQPQHF. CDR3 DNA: TGTGCCAGCAGTTTAAGTTCACTCTTTCCCAATCAGCCCCAGCATTTT.